The rows below give T cell receptor beta chains drawn from one sample of a study of blood T cell repertoires in COVID-19. Measured with immunoSEQ multiplex PCR; TCRdb has only the in-frame clones, and not every one. Of fewer than 80,000 clones in the sample, more than 80% are singletons; the top ten hold 1.5% to 2%. Material for sequencing was peripheral blood. These receptors all come from a man aged 25-45 years with acute or convalescent COVID-19. CDR3s include the opening cysteine and the closing phenylalanine or tryptophan. A D gene is named only where the DNA matches it firmly. For some rows the clone size is stated as once, few or many, or as a class when expanded; others skip it.

D gene | clone size | V gene | CDR3 protein
NA | NA | TRBV2 | CASNLERVPAKETQYF
NA | NA | TRBV7-2 | CASSPNLQGLSGGYTF
NA | NA | TRBV13 | CASSLIRGGIRTEAFF
NA | NA | TRBV5-1 | CASSPSTVPGSSPLHF
NA | NA | TRBV6-5 | CASRPMAGSDTQYF
NA | NA | TRBV18 | CASSPSRVSTNEKLFF
NA | once | TRBV6-1 | CASSELGTPGNTIYF
NA | NA | TRBV19 | CASRRDAGWGRSSNEQFF
NA | NA | TRBV7-9 | CASSLARTGYNEKLFF
TRBD2 | NA | TRBV2 | CASSEGLAGPPSTDTQYF
TRBD1 | NA | TRBV6-6 | CASSRDRGGFNEQFF
NA | once | TRBV5-6 | CASRGQDNSPLHF
TRBD2 | NA | TRBV6-6 | CASSYSPSAGEYEQYF
TRBD1 | NA | TRBV6-5 | CASSFRTGNEKLFF
TRBD1 | NA | TRBV19 | CASSTVDRSYGYTF
NA | NA | TRBV7-8 | CASSYGTITGGVKLFF
NA | NA | TRBV7-2 | CASSRFSGGGFGSPLHF
NA | NA | TRBV19 | CASSMSRDTEAFF
NA | NA | TRBV3-1/TRBV3-2 | CASSQTESSYNSPLHF
NA | NA | TRBV24-1 | CATSVGGTVQETQYF
NA | NA | TRBV27 | CASSLRDGTDTQYF
TRBD1 | NA | TRBV6-5 | CASSSPGGKGYTF
TRBD1 | NA | TRBV19 | CASSRDRVLEDTQYF
TRBD2 | NA | TRBV29-1 | CSVGLGRDEQFF
NA | NA | TRBV6-2/TRBV6-3 | CASSPAGRANTGELFF
NA | NA | TRBV19 | CASSIFGPRGIDEQFF
NA | NA | TRBV30 | CAWSATPSATKYF
TRBD1 | NA | TRBV7-9 | CASSLDRGAYNEQFF
NA | NA | TRBV7-2 | CASSKRVGIQETQYF
TRBD1 | NA | TRBV5-1 | CASSIGQGSYNEQFF
NA | once | TRBV9 | CASSVRGGADTQYF
TRBD1 | NA | TRBV5-6 | CASSWSPTGGGNTIYF
NA | NA | TRBV2 | CASSVYSGNTIYF
TRBD2 | NA | TRBV6-2/TRBV6-3 | CASSYSTSVDEQFF
NA | NA | TRBV5-1 | CASRERPGFEKLFF
NA | NA | TRBV11-2 | CASSLTPYHTDTQYF
NA | once | TRBV7-2 | CASSQGTEAFF
NA | NA | TRBV5-1 | CASKFESYNEQFF
NA | NA | TRBV4-1 | CASSQGSTGELFF
NA | few | TRBV2 | CASSRLERGGELFF
TRBD1 | NA | TRBV2 | CASSAARGRDGYTF
NA | NA | TRBV18 | CASSPRPGDFYNEQFF
TRBD1 | NA | TRBV3-1/TRBV3-2 | CASSPDRVAGNTIYF
TRBD1 | NA | TRBV6-5 | CARFRQGPSVGYTF
TRBD1 | NA | TRBV27 | CASSSSRDRNTGELFF
TRBD1 | few | TRBV5-4 | CASGQESNYGYTF
NA | NA | TRBV5-1 | CASSLSGRGTEAFF
NA | few | TRBV6-5 | CASSAGLREQYF